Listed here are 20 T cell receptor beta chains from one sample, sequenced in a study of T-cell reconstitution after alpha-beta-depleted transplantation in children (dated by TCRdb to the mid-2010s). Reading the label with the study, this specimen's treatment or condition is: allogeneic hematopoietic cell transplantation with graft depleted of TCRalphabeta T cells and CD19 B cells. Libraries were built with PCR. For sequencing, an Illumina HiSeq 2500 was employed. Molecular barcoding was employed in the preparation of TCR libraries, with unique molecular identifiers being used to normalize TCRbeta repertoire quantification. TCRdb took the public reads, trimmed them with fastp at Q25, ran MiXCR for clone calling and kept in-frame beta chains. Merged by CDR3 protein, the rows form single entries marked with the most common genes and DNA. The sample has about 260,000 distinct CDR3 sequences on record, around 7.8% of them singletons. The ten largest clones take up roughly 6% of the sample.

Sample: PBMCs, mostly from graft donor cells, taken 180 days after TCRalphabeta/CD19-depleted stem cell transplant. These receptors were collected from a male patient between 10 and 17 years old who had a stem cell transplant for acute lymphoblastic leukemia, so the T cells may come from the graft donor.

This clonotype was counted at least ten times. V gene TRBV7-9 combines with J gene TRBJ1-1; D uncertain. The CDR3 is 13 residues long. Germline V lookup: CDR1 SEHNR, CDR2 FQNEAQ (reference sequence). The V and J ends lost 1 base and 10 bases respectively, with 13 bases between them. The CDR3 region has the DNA TGTGCCAGCAGCTTAGGGCCCTCCGGGCGAGCTTTCTTT. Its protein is CASSLGPSGRAFF.

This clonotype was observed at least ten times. The CDR3 is CSASLSGPYEQYF. The CDR3, as DNA: TGCAGTGCTAGCCTTAGCGGCCCCTACGAGCAGTACTTC. This rearrangement joins TRBV20-1 to TRBJ2-7; perhaps TRBD2 as D (6 bases). The CDR3 extends over 13 amino acids. Trimming cost V 3 bases and J 2 bases, with 11 bases left between them. The germline gives CDR1 DFQATT, CDR2 SNEGSKA (reference sequence).

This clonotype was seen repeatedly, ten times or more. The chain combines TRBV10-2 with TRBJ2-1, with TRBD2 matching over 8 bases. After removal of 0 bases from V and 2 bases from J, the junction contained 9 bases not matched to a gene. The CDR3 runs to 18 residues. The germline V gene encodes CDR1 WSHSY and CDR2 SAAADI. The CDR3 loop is CASSESRGGLVPYNEQFF. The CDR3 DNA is TGCGCCAGCAGTGAGTCGAGGGGGGGACTAGTGCCCTACAATGAGCAGTTCTTC.

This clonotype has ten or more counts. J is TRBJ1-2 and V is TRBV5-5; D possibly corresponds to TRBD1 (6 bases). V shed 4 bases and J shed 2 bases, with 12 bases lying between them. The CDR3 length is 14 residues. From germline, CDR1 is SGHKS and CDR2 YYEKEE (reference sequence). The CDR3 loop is CASSRPGQNYGYTF. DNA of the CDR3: TGTGCCAGCAGCCGCCCCGGACAGAACTATGGCTACACCTTC.

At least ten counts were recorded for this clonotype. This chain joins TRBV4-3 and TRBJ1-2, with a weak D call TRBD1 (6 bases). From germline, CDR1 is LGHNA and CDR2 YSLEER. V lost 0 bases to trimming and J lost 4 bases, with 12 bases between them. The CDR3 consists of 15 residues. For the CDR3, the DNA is TGCGCCAGCAGCCAAGAGGACAGAGCTCCCTATGGCTACACCTTC. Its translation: CASSQEDRAPYGYTF.

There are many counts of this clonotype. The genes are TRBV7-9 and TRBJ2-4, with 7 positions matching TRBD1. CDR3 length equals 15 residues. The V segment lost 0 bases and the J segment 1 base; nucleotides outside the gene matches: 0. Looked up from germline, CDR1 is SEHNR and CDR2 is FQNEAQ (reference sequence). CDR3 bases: TGTGCCAGCAGCTTAGCACAGGGGGCCAAAAACATTCAGTACTTC. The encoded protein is CASSLAQGAKNIQYF. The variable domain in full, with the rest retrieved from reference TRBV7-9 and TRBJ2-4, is DTGVSQNPRHKITKRGQNVTFRCDPISEHNRLYWYRQTLGQGPEFLTYFQNEAQLEKSRLLSDRFSAERPKGSFSTLEIQRTEQGDSAMYLCASSLAQGAKNIQYFGAGTRLSVL.

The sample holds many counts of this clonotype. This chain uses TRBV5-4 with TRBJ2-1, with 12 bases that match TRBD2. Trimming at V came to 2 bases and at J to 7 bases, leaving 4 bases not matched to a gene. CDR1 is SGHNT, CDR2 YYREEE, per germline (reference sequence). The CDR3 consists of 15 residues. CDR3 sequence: CASSLVTSGRNEQFF. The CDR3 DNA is TGTGCCAGCAGCTTAGTAACTAGCGGGAGGAATGAGCAGTTCTTC.

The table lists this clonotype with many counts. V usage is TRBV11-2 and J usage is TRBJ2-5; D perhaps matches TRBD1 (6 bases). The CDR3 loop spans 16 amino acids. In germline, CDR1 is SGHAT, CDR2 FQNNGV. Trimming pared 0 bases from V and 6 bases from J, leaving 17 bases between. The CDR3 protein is CASSLEGAHLWQTQYF. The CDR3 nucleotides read TGTGCCAGCAGCTTAGAGGGGGCGCATTTATGGCAGACCCAGTACTTC.

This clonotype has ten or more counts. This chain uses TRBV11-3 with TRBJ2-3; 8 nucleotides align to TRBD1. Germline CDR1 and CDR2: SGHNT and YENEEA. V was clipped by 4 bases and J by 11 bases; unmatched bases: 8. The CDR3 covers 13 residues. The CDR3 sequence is CASSSRTGNKQYF. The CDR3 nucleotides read TGTGCCAGCAGCTCCCGGACAGGGAACAAGCAGTATTTT.

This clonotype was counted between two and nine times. This chain's CDR3 is CASSYGKRTDRLQPQHF. The CDR3 nucleotides are TGTGCCAGCAGTTACGGGAAACGGACAGACCGTTTACAGCCCCAGCATTTT. The chain is built from TRBV6-2 or TRBV6-3 and TRBJ1-5; weak D call: TRBD1 (6 bases). V lost 2 bases to trimming and J lost 7 bases, with 21 bases between them. The germline CDR1 and CDR2 sequences are MNHEY and SVGEGT. The CDR3 is 17 residues long.

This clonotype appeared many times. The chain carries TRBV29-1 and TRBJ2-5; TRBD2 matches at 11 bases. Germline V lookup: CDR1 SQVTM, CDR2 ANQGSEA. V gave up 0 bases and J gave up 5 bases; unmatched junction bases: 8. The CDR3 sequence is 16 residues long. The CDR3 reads CSVEDPLGLAEETQYF. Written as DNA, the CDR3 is TGCAGCGTTGAAGACCCACTGGGACTAGCGGAGGAGACCCAGTACTTC.

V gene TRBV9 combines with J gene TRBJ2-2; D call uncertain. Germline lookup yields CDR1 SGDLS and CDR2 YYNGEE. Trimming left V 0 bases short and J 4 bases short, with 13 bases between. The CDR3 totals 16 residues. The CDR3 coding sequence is TGTGCCAGCAGCGTAGCTCGCACCCTGCGCACCGGGGAGCTGTTTTTT. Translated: CASSVARTLRTGELFF.

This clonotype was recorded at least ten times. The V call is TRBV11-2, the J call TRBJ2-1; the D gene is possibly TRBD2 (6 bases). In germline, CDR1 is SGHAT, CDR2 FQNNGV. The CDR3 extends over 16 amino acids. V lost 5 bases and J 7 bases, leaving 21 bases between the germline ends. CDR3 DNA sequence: TGTGCCAGCAGCCGAAACGGGGCAGATCGGGGGAATGAGCAGTTCTTC. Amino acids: CASSRNGADRGNEQFF.

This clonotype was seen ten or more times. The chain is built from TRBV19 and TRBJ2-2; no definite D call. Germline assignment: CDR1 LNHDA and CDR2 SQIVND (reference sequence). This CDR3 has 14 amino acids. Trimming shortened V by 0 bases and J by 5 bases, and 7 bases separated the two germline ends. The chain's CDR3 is CASSIDQTTGELFF. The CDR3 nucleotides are TGTGCCAGTAGTATAGATCAAACAACCGGGGAGCTGTTTTTT.

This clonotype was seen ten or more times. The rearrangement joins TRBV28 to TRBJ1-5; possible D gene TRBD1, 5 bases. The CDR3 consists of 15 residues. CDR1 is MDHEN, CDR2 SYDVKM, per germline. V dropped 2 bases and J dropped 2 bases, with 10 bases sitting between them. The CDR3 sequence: CASSLGGEGNQPQHF. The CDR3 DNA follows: TGTGCCAGCAGTTTAGGGGGGGAGGGCAATCAGCCCCAGCATTTT.

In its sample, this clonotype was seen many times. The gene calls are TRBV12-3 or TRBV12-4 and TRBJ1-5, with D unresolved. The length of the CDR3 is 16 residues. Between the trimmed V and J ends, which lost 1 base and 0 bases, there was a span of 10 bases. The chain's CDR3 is CASSLGGPYSNQPQHF. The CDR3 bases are TGTGCCAGCAGTTTAGGAGGGCCTTATAGCAATCAGCCCCAGCATTTT.

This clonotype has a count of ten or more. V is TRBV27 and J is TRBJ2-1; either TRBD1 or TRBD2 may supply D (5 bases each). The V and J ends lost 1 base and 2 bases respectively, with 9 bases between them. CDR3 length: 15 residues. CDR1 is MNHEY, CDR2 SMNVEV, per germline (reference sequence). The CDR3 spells CASSLLGTAYNEQFF. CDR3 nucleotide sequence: TGTGCCAGCAGTTTATTGGGGACGGCCTACAATGAGCAGTTCTTC.

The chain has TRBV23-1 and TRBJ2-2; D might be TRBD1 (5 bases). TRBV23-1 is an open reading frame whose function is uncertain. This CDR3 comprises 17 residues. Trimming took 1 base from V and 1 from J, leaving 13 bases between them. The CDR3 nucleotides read TGCGCCAGCAGTCAATTGAGGTGGCAGGGGAACACCGGGGAGCTGTTTTTT. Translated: CASSQLRWQGNTGELFF.

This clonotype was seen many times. DNA for the CDR3: TGTGCCAGCAGCTTGCCGACTGACTCCTACGAGCAGTACTTC. This translates into CASSLPTDSYEQYF. V and J are TRBV7-9 and TRBJ2-7; D is uncertain. The germline V gene encodes CDR1 SEHNR and CDR2 FQNEAQ (reference sequence). CDR3 length: 14 residues. Trimming took 3 bases from V and 0 from J, leaving 9 bases between them. Full variable domain (missing parts from reference TRBV7-9 and TRBJ2-7): DTGVSQNPRHKITKRGQNVTFRCDPISEHNRLYWYRQTLGQGPEFLTYFQNEAQLEKSRLLSDRFSAERPKGSFSTLEIQRTEQGDSAMYLCASSLPTDSYEQYFGPGTRLTVT.

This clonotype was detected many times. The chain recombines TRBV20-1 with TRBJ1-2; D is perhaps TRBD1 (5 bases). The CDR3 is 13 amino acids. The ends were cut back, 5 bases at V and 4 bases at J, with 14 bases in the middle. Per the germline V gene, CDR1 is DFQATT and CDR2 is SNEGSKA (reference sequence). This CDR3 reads CSAVDGHGYGYTF. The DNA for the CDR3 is TGCAGTGCTGTTGACGGACATGGCTATGGCTACACCTTC.